Listed below are T cell receptor beta chains from one sample, sequenced in a study of human T cells and chemical hapten exposure. From the RACE reads, TCRdb called clonotypes with MiXCR, one entry per CDR3 protein. The sample yields 130,000 or so distinct CDR3 sequences, approximately 10% seen once. The source material was whole blood. The receptors originated from a male donor in good health. Some clones in this sample may be carry-over from other donors' samples. Each CDR3 is given with its conserved first and last residue.

j_call cdr3_length v_call cdr3_aa
TRBJ1-1 15 TRBV5-4 CASSLAPRTDTEAFF
TRBJ1-5 9 TRBV27 CASNQPQHF
TRBJ1-1 16 TRBV7-2 CASSLGGAGMNTEAFF
TRBJ2-7 17 TRBV5-1 CASSLRTGGERRAEQYF
TRBJ2-1 15 TRBV4-1 CASSQDRTSYNEQFF
TRBJ2-7 15 TRBV5-1 CASSDHASGSYEQYF
TRBJ2-3 12 TRBV4-1 CASSQDGSTQYF
TRBJ2-1 14 TRBV2 CASSQAGGPDEQFF
TRBJ1-1 13 TRBV3-1 CASGQTMNTEAFF
TRBJ2-1 15 TRBV20-1 CSAIVSGRVSNEQFF
TRBJ2-3 15 TRBV11-2 CASSLDPPETDTQYF
TRBJ2-1 14 TRBV20-1 CSAASGERGNEQFF
TRBJ2-3 16 TRBV19 CASSNVAELSTDTQYF
TRBJ2-7 15 TRBV9 CASSGGTGGRREQYF
TRBJ1-2 14 TRBV4-1 CASRTPGTGDGYTF
TRBJ1-2 16 TRBV7-9 CASSLAREEGGYGYTF
TRBJ2-2 14 TRBV7-9 CASSQATNTGELFF
TRBJ2-2 15 TRBV24-1 CATSDPARGTGELFF
TRBJ2-7 14 TRBV7-9 CASSLLAGGHDQYF
TRBJ2-7 22 TRBV4-3 CASSQEVGQGGGAAGGVYEQYF
TRBJ2-3 12 TRBV3-1 CASSQVRDTQYF
TRBJ1-5 16 TRBV9 CASSVVDFTGNQPQHF
TRBJ1-5 14 TRBV29-1 CSASHGTGVQPQHF
TRBJ2-5 15 TRBV7-6 CASSPLSSAQETQYF
TRBJ1-4 15 TRBV6-6 CASSTTVSTNEKLFF
TRBJ2-7 15 TRBV20-1 CSARDLSAVAYEQYF
TRBJ2-4 18 TRBV7-9 CASSLAFWARDHENIQYF
TRBJ2-7 15 TRBV5-1 CASSRTSPNLGEQYF
TRBJ2-4 17 TRBV27 CASSLIREAQAKNIQYF
TRBJ2-5 13 TRBV29-1 CSVIGLAGETQYF
TRBJ2-2 17 TRBV5-1 CASSLGSAGGSTGELFF
TRBJ2-2 18 TRBV28 CACSFKPFDRANTGELFF
TRBJ2-5 14 TRBV7-9 CASSLGESGETQYF
TRBJ1-1 12 TRBV13 CASSFESTEAFF
TRBJ1-3 15 TRBV4-2 CASSPNREEGNTIYF
TRBJ1-5 14 TRBV14 CASNQEGYNQPQHF
TRBJ2-7 14 TRBV5-1 CASKNRDLAYEQYF
TRBJ2-7 13 TRBV29-1 CSASGGGGYEQYF
TRBJ2-5 14 TRBV12-5 CASGSGTVQETQYF
TRBJ2-7 15 TRBV10-3 CAISESLAGGSEQYF
TRBJ2-6 18 TRBV7-2 CASSLASGRGAGANVLTF
TRBJ1-5 14 TRBV19 CASTGTGGNQPQHF
TRBJ1-2 15 TRBV4-2 CASSQARTGEDGYTF
TRBJ2-1 14 TRBV29-1 CSILAGETYNEQFF
TRBJ2-1 14 TRBV10-3 CAISPGASYNEQFF
TRBJ2-5 17 TRBV11-1 CASSLPSGESYQETQYF
TRBJ1-5 15 TRBV6-1 CASRAGTGAGQPQHF
TRBJ2-7 16 TRBV6-6 CASSYGVASGGYEQYF
TRBJ2-5 16 TRBV4-2 CASSQGAASGSETQYF
TRBJ2-7 15 TRBV12-3/TRBV12-4 CASSPNGTRTYEQYF
TRBJ1-2 14 TRBV7-2 CASSYQRVNYGYTF
TRBJ1-6 18 TRBV5-6 CASSLVRGPGSYNSPLHF
TRBJ1-6 18 TRBV7-9 CASSFPVQGAGNNSPLHF
TRBJ2-4 14 TRBV20-1 CSALDRGLRNIQYF
TRBJ2-1 14 TRBV7-9 CASRAQGTYNEQFF